This T cell receptor beta chain was captured by sequencing in a study of T-cell memory formation after mild COVID-19. About the study: TCR clustering was largely donor specific. Overall study results and limits: A balance of CD4 and CD8 characterized clones contracting day 15 to 85, whereas later expanders leaned CD4+. Among contracting clones, CD4+ were mainly CM/EM and CD8+ enriched in EMRA.

Worth noting for this clonotype: What it binds is unknown.

Each CDR3 protein is one row after TCRdb ran MiXCR on the 5' RACE reads. The sample consists of approximately 300,000 distinct CDR3 sequences, 8% to 10% of them appearing once. The CDR3 is 13 amino acids. V was pared by 5 bases and J by 6 bases, with 13 bases between. The germline gives CDR1 LGHNA, CDR2 YNFKEQ. The chain recombines TRBV4-2 with TRBJ1-2, with D unresolved. Input material: PBMCs or a T cell subset sorted from them (not recorded which). The receptor's source is a man aged 18-30 years who had mild COVID-19 (a few samples of this study predate the infection). Cell type and time point are not known. The CDR3 region is CASSESSSNGYTF. CDR3 in DNA: TGTGCCAGCAGCGAATCGAGTTCAAATGGCTACACCTTC.